The entry that follows covers one T cell receptor (beta chain) sequence. These data belong to a study of blood T cell repertoires in COVID-19. Overall study context: Sources were T cells, B-cell-depleted T cells, or PBMCs; the material itself was cDNA or gDNA.

Produced via immunoSEQ multiplex PCR; TCRdb's table is partial and in-frame only. Of approximately 210,000 clones in the sample, 80% to 90% were seen once. Ages ranged from about 18 to 89 years, with residence in 24 US areas. Cohorts were based on clinical histories the participants reported. The CDR3 extends over 15 amino acids. Germline V gene lookup returns CDR1 LGHNA and CDR2 YSLEER. The V gene end was trimmed by 0 bases and the J gene end by 4 bases; junction bases not matched to a gene: 5. This TCR was sampled from a man aged 25-45 years in a cohort exposed to, infected with or recovered from COVID-19 (not recorded which). The sequenced sample was PBMCs or T cells enriched from blood (not recorded which). The genes are TRBV4-3 and TRBJ2-7; 8 bases are shared with TRBD1. CDR3 residues: CASSQEVGQGYEQYF. The CDR3 coding sequence is TGCGCCAGCAGCCAAGAGGTCGGACAGGGATACGAGCAGTACTTC.